Listed here are 27 T cell receptor beta chains from one sample, sequenced in a study of blood T cell repertoires in COVID-19. Clones were sequenced by immunoSEQ multiplex PCR, and TCRdb holds only the in-frame ones, with some missing. The sample includes roughly 400,000 clones, approximately 91% of them seen just once. The specimen was PBMCs or T cells enriched from blood (not recorded which). Every receptor here comes from a middle-aged woman who had been exposed to COVID-19.

The chain uses TRBV6-2 or TRBV6-3 and TRBJ1-1; D gene ambiguous. The CDR3 is made up of 15 amino acids. The V gene lost 4 bases and the J gene lost 0 bases, with 12 bases spanning the gap. From germline, CDR1 is MNHEY and CDR2 SVGEGT. The CDR3 coding sequence is TGTGCCAGCAGTTCACCGGGTCGACTGAACACTGAAGCTTTCTTT. Its protein is CASSSPGRLNTEAFF.

The J gene is TRBJ1-5, the V gene TRBV7-2, with D possibly being TRBD1 (6 bases). There are 16 residues in the CDR3. Trimming cost V 0 bases and J 1 base, with 10 bases left between them. Germline-derived CDR1 and CDR2 are SGHTA and FQGNSA. Here the CDR3 DNA reads TGTGCCAGCAGCTTAGCGGCGGGGGCGAGCAATCAGCCCCAGCATTTT. Its protein product is CASSLAAGASNQPQHF.

The J gene is TRBJ1-3, the V gene TRBV6-5, with unresolved D. V lost 6 bases and J lost 6, with 6 bases in between. The CDR3 contains 11 residues. CDR1 and CDR2 (germline): MNHEY, SVGAGI. The CDR3 is CASRALNTIYF. DNA of the CDR3: TGTGCCAGCAGGGCTTTAAACACCATATATTTT.

The gene calls are TRBV15 and TRBJ2-3, with TRBD2 as a possible D gene (5 bases). V was shortened by 0 bases and J by 1 base, with 8 bases between the two germline ends. Germline lookup yields CDR1 LNHNV and CDR2 YYDKDF (reference sequence). This CDR3 has 15 amino acids. In nucleotides, the CDR3 is TGTGCCACCAGCAGAGATGGACTTCGCACAGATACGCAGTATTTT. This sequence encodes CATSRDGLRTDTQYF.

The chain couples TRBV6-5 to TRBJ1-2; D is ambiguous. Trimming pared 5 bases from V and 4 bases from J, leaving 14 bases between. The CDR3 is 14 residues long. Germline values: CDR1 MNHEY, CDR2 SVGAGI. Here the CDR3 reads CASSTTFMPYGYTF. DNA for the CDR3: TGTGCCAGCAGTACTACCTTCATGCCCTATGGCTACACCTTC.

The chain employs TRBV5-1 and TRBJ2-1, with TRBD2 matching over 13 bases. The junction had 7 bases not matched to a gene; V was cut back by 4 bases and J by 9 bases. The CDR3 length is 15 residues. Per the germline V gene, CDR1 is SGHRS and CDR2 is YFSETQ. The CDR3 DNA sequence: TGCGCCAGCAGCGTGACTAGCGGGGGGTCCGCTGAGCAGTTCTTC. It specifies CASSVTSGGSAEQFF.

DNA of the CDR3: TGCAGCGTTGGGGGGCCGTACCAAGAGACCCAGTACTTC. Protein: CSVGGPYQETQYF. The chain uses TRBV29-1 and TRBJ2-5; a possible D gene is TRBD1 (6 bases). V was pared by 4 bases and J by 0 bases, with 9 bases between. Germline V gene lookup returns CDR1 SQVTM and CDR2 ANQGSEA. There are 13 residues in the CDR3.

The genes are TRBV18 and TRBJ2-3, with a weak D call TRBD1 (6 bases). The germline CDR1 and CDR2 sequences are KGHSH and LQKENI. The CDR3 runs 16 residues. V lost 3 bases to trimming and J lost 1 base, with 14 bases between them. CDR3 protein: CASSPRPQGGTDTQYF. In DNA, the CDR3 is TGTGCCAGCTCACCCAGGCCACAGGGAGGCACAGATACGCAGTATTTT.

The chain couples TRBV29-1 to TRBJ2-3, with no clear D. The ends were cut back, 7 bases at V and 3 bases at J, with 11 bases in the middle. The CDR3 has 12 amino acids. Germline V gene sequence: CDR1 SQVTM, CDR2 ANQGSEA. The CDR3 DNA sequence: TGCAGCGCCCTCGCGGTGACAGATACGCAGTATTTT. Residues: CSALAVTDTQYF.

This sequence joins TRBV6-5 and TRBJ1-1, with 10 positions matching TRBD1. Trimming cost V 4 bases and J 3 bases; bases outside gene matches: 5. Germline V gene data show CDR1 as MNHEY and CDR2 as SVGAGI. The CDR3 totals 15 residues. The CDR3 bases are TGTGCCAGCAGTTTGGAGGACAGGGGGGACACTGAAGCTTTCTTT. It codes for CASSLEDRGDTEAFF.

With respect to this clone: Other DNA sequences in this specimen translate into the identical CDR3. This chain joins TRBV30 and TRBJ1-1, with D perhaps matching TRBD1 (5 bases). V lost 3 bases and J 0 bases, leaving 8 bases between the germline ends. The CDR3 consists of 13 residues. Germline loops: CDR1 GTSNPN, CDR2 SVGIG (reference sequence). The DNA for the CDR3 is TGTGCCTGGAGCTCGGGGGTGAACACTGAAGCTTTCTTT. It is translated as CAWSSGVNTEAFF.

This clone was found once. This chain joins TRBV3-1 (or the pseudogene TRBV3-2) and TRBJ2-7, with TRBD1 matching 10 bases. The germline gives CDR1 LGHDT, CDR2 YNNKEL (reference sequence). The V and J ends lost 4 bases and 8 bases, in that order; junction bases with no gene match: 8. The CDR3 length is 14 residues. As DNA, the CDR3 is TGTGCCAGCAGCCGGACAGGGGGGGAAGTCCAGCAGTACTTC. This translates into CASSRTGGEVQQYF.

J is TRBJ2-7 and V is TRBV7-8, with 9 bases aligning to TRBD2. The germline V gene has CDR1 SGHVS and CDR2 FQNEAQ. V lost 1 base and J lost 4; bases outside the gene matches: 5. This CDR3 spans 15 amino acids. The CDR3 sequence is CASSLGIAGEYEQYF. The CDR3 region has the DNA TGTGCCAGCAGCTTAGGTATAGCGGGGGAATACGAGCAGTACTTC.

V gene TRBV19 combines with J gene TRBJ2-1; 11 bases agree with TRBD2. The CDR3 sequence is 14 residues long. Germline values: CDR1 LNHDA, CDR2 SQIVND (reference sequence). The junction had 7 bases not matched to a gene; V was cut back by 10 bases and J by 5 bases. This chain's CDR3 is CATKTSGDHNEQFF. CDR3 sequence (DNA): TGTGCCACCAAGACTAGCGGGGATCACAATGAGCAGTTCTTC.

The V and J genes are TRBV10-1 and TRBJ1-5; no clear D gene. With 0 bases removed from V and 7 bases from J, the gap between germline ends came to 4 bases. CDR3 length equals 12 residues. The V gene's germline CDR1 is WNHNN and CDR2 SYGVQD (reference sequence). CDR3 region: CASSESRQPQHF. CDR3 in DNA: TGCGCCAGCAGTGAGTCTCGGCAGCCCCAGCATTTT.

The V and J genes are TRBV7-8 and TRBJ1-5, with 9 positions matching TRBD1. This CDR3 has 16 residues. Germline V gene lookup returns CDR1 SGHVS and CDR2 FQNEAQ. V shed 7 bases and J 4 bases; nucleotides not matched to a gene: 11. The CDR3 DNA is TGTGCCAGCACGCTCCACGAGGACAGGGGTAATCAGCCCCAGCATTTT. This sequence encodes CASTLHEDRGNQPQHF.

The chain uses TRBV28 and TRBJ1-1; D may be TRBD1 (6 bases). The germline V and J ends were trimmed by 6 bases and 1 base, with 12 bases remaining between them. The CDR3 is 14 residues long. Germline loops: CDR1 MDHEN, CDR2 SYDVKM. In DNA, the CDR3 is TGTGCCAGCAGCCCGAACAGGGCGAACACTGAAGCTTTCTTT. Its translation is CASSPNRANTEAFF.

The chain has TRBV7-9 and TRBJ1-2, with D hard to call. The V and J ends lost 5 bases and 1 base respectively, with 11 bases between them. Per the germline V gene, CDR1 is SEHNR and CDR2 is FQNEAQ (reference sequence). The CDR3 has 14 residues. The CDR3 loop is CASSPSGVNYGYTF. CDR3 in DNA: TGTGCCAGCAGCCCGTCCGGGGTTAACTATGGCTACACCTTC.

This chain connects TRBV10-1 to TRBJ2-7; the D is unclear. V was cut by 5 bases and J by 5 bases, with 7 bases left in between. The CDR3 extends over 11 amino acids. CDR1 is WNHNN and CDR2 is SYGVQD in the germline V gene (reference sequence). The DNA of the CDR3 is TGCGCCAGCAGTAATGGAGACGAGCAGTACTTC. This encodes CASSNGDEQYF.

For this clone: Other nucleotide sequences from this sample produce the same CDR3. The rearrangement joins TRBV7-2 to TRBJ2-7; no firm D call. There are 11 residues in the CDR3. V shed 5 bases and J shed 0 bases, with 2 bases lying between them. Germline CDR1 is SGHTA and CDR2 is FQGNSA. The CDR3 protein is CASSLSYEQYF. CDR3 in DNA: TGTGCCAGCAGCCTCTCCTACGAGCAGTACTTC. The full variable domain, rest sourced from reference TRBV7-2 and TRBJ2-7, is GAGVSQSPSNKVTEKGKDVELRCDPISGHTALYWYRQSLGQGLEFLIYFQGNSAPDKSGLPSDRFSAERTGGSVSTLTIQRTQQEDSAVYLCASSLSYEQYFGPGTRLTVT.

A note on this clone: The same CDR3 can be traced to other DNA sequences in this sample. The chain combines TRBV5-1 with TRBJ2-7, with D unresolved. V lost 0 bases and J lost 2, with 9 bases in between. Germline V CDR1 and CDR2: SGHRS, YFSETQ. CDR3 length: 14 residues. CDR3 loop: CASSLGQVPYEQYF. The CDR3 DNA follows: TGCGCCAGCAGCTTGGGGCAGGTACCCTACGAGCAGTACTTC.

The V call is TRBV30, the J call TRBJ1-6; no clear D. CDR1 is GTSNPN and CDR2 is SVGIG in the germline V gene (reference sequence). V was shortened by 0 bases and J by 9 bases, with 15 bases between the two germline ends. The CDR3 length is 15 residues. CDR3 DNA: TGTGCCTGGAGTGTTAGGAAAACGGGAGGTTCACCCCTCCACTTT. Its protein product is CAWSVRKTGGSPLHF.

The chain combines TRBV27 with TRBJ1-4; possible D gene TRBD1, 6 bases. In germline, CDR1 is MNHEY, CDR2 SMNVEV (reference sequence). Between the trimmed V and J ends, which lost 5 bases and 3 bases, there was a span of 19 bases. The CDR3 runs to 17 residues. The DNA of the CDR3 is TGTGCCAGCAGTGCCGGACGGGGGGGCATAGCTAATGAAAAACTGTTTTTT. As protein: CASSAGRGGIANEKLFF.

The genes are TRBV30 and TRBJ2-1; a possible D gene is TRBD2 (5 bases). The CDR3 runs to 14 residues. The germline V gene has CDR1 GTSNPN and CDR2 SVGIG (reference sequence). Trimming removed 4 bases at V and 4 bases at J, with 14 bases between. The CDR3 spells CAWTTGNPYNEQFF. The CDR3 DNA is TGTGCCTGGACAACCGGGAACCCGTACAATGAGCAGTTCTTC. Combining the CDR3 with reference TRBV30 and TRBJ2-1 gives the whole variable domain SQTIHQWPATLVQPVGSPLSLECTVEGTSNPNLYWYRQAAGRGLQLLFYSVGIGQISSEVPQNLSASRPQDRQFILSSKKLLLSDSGFYLCAWTTGNPYNEQFFGPGTRLTVL.

The CDR3 region is CASSLAGGRETQYF. The CDR3 DNA reads TGTGCCAGCAGTTTAGCGGGGGGGCGGGAGACCCAGTACTTC. V gene TRBV28 combines with J gene TRBJ2-5; TRBD2 agrees at 9 bases. V gave up 2 bases and J gave up 5 bases; unmatched junction bases: 3. The CDR3 has 14 amino acids. The V gene's germline CDR1 is MDHEN and CDR2 SYDVKM.

The V call is TRBV6-5, the J call TRBJ2-2; D might be TRBD1 (5 bases). Germline CDR1 MNHEY, CDR2 SVGAGI. Trimming stripped 7 bases from V and 7 bases from J, with 19 bases between. This CDR3 is 15 amino acids long. The CDR3 coding sequence is TGTGCCAGCACCGATGATAACAGGCCAGGCGGGGAGCTGTTTTTT. It codes for CASTDDNRPGGELFF.

The genes are TRBV6-5 and TRBJ1-3, with D maybe TRBD1 (6 bases). This CDR3 contains 15 residues. Germline-derived CDR1 and CDR2 are MNHEY and SVGAGI. V was trimmed by 6 bases and J by 2 bases, leaving 14 bases between them. The CDR3 coding sequence is TGTGCCAGCAGCAAAGCCCCAGGGGCTGGAAACACCATATATTTT. It specifies CASSKAPGAGNTIYF.